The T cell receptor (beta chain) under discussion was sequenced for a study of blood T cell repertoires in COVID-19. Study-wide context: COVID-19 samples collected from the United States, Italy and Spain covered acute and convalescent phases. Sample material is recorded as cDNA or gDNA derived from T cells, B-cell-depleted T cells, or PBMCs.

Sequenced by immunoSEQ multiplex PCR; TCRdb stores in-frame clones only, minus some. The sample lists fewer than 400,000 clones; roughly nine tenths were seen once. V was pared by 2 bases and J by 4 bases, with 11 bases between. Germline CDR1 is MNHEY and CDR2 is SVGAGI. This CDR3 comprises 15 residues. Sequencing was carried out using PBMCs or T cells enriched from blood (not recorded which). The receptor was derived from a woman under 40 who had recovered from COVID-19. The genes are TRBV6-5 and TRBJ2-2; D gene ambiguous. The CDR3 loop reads CASSYQPSGTGELFF. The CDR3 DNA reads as TGTGCCAGCAGTTACCAGCCTTCGGGCACCGGGGAGCTGTTTTTT.